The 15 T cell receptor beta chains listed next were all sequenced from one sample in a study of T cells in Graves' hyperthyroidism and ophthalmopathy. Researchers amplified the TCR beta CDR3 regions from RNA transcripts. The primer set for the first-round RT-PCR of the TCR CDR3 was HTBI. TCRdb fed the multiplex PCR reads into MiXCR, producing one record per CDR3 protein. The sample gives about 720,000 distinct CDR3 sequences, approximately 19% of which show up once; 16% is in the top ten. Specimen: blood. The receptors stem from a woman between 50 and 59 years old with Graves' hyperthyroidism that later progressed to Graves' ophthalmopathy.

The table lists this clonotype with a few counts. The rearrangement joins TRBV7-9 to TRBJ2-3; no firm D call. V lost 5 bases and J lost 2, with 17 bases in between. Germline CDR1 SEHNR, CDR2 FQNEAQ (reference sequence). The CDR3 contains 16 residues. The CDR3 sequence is CASSPDGRLNTDTQYF. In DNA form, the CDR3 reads TGTGCCAGCAGCCCAGACGGACGATTAAACACAGATACGCAGTATTTT.

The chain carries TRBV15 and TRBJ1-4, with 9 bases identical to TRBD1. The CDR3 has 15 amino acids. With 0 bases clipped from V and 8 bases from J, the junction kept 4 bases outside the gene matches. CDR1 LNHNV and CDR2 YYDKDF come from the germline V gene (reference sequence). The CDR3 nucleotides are TGTGCCACCAGCAGAGATATACAGGGGGCCGAAAAACTGTTTTTT. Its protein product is CATSRDIQGAEKLFF.

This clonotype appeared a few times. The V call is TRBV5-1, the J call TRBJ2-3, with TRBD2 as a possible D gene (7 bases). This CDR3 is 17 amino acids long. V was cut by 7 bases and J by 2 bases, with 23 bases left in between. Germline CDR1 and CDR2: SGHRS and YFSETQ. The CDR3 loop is CASSSRWRGQDTDTQYF. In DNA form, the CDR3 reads TGCGCCAGCTCCTCGAGATGGCGGGGGCAGGACACAGATACGCAGTATTTT.

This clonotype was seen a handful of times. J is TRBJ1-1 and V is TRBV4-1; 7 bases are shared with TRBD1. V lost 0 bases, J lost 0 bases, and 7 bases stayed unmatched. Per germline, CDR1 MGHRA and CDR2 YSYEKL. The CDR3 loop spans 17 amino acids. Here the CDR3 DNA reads TGCGCCAGCAGCCAAGATGTACAGGGGCCCTTGAACACTGAAGCTTTCTTT. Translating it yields CASSQDVQGPLNTEAFF.

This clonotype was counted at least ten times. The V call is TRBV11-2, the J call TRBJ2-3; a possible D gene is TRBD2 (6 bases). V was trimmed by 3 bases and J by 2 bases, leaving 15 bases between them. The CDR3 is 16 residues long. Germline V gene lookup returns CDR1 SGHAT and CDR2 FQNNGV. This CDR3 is CASSFSSEHYTDTQYF. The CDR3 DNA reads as TGTGCCAGCAGCTTCTCTAGCGAACACTACACAGATACGCAGTATTTT.

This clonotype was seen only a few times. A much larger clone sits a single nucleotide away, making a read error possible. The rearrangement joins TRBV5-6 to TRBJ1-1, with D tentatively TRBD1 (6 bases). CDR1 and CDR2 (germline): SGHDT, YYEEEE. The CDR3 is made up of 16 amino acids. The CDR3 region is CASSLWRGTGYTEAIF. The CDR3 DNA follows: TGTGCCAGCAGCTTGTGGAGGGGGACGGGGTACACTGAAGCTATCTTT.

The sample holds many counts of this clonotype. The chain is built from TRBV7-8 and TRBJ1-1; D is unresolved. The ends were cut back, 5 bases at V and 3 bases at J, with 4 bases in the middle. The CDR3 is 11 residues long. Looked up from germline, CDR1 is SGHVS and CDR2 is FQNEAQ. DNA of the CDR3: TGTGCCAGCAGCATGGACACTGAAGCTTTCTTT. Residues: CASSMDTEAFF.

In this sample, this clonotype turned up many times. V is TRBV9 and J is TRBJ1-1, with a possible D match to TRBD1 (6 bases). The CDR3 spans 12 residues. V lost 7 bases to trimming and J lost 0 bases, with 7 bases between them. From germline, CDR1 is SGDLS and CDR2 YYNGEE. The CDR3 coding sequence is TGTGCCAGCGGGACATTGAACACTGAAGCTTTCTTT. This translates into CASGTLNTEAFF.

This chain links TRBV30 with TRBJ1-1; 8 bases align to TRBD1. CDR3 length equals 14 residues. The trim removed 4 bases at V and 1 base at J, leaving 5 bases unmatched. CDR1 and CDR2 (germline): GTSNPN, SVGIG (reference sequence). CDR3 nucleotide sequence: TGTGCCTGGAAACAGGGGGTGCAGAACACTGAAGCTTTCTTT. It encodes CAWKQGVQNTEAFF.

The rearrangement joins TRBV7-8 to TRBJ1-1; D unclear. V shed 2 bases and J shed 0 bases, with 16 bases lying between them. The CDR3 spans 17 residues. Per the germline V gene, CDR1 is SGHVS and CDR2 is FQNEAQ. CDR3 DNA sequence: TGTGCCAGCAGCTTAAGTGTTTCGCGATTCATGAACACTGAAGCTTTCTTT. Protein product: CASSLSVSRFMNTEAFF. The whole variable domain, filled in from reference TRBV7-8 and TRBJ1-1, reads GAGVSQSPRYKVAKRGQDVALRCDPISGHVSLFWYQQALGQGPEFLTYFQNEAQLDKSGLPSDRFFAERPEGSVSTLKIQRTQQEDSAVYLCASSLSVSRFMNTEAFFGQGTRLTVV.

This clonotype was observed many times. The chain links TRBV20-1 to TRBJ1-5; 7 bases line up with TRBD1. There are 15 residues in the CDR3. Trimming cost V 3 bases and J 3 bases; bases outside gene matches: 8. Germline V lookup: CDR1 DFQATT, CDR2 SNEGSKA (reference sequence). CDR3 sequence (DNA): TGCAGTGCTAGCACAGGGGAATTTTACAATCAGCCCCAGCATTTT. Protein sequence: CSASTGEFYNQPQHF.

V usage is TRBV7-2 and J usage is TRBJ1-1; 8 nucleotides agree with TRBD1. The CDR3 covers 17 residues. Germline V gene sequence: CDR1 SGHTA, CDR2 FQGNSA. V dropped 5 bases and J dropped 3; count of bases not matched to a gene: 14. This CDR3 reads CASSPRTGSGFDTEAFF. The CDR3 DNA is TGTGCCAGCAGCCCGAGGACAGGGTCAGGGTTCGACACTGAAGCTTTCTTT.

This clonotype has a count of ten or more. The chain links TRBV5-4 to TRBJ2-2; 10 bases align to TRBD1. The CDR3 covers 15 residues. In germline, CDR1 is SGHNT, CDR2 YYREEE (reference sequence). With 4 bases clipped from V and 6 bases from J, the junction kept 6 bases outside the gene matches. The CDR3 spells CASSPRTGGAGELFF. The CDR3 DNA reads TGTGCCAGCAGCCCACGGACAGGGGGGGCCGGGGAGCTGTTTTTT.

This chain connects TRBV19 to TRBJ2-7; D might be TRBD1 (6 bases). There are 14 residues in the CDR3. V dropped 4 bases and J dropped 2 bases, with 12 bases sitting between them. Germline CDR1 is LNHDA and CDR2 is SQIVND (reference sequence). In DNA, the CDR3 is TGTGCCAGTAGTACGACAGGCCGTGCCTACGAGCAGTACTTC. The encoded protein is CASSTTGRAYEQYF. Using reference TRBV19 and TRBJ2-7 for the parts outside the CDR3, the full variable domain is DGGITQSPKYLFRKEGQNVTLSCEQNLNHDAMYWYRQDPGQGLRLIYYSQIVNDFQKGDIAEGYSVSREKKESFPLTVTSAQKNPTAFYLCASSTTGRAYEQYFGPGTRLTVT.

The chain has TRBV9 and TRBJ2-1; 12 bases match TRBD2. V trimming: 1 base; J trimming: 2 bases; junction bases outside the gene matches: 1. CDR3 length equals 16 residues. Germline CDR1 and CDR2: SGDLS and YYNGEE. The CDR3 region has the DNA TGTGCCAGCAGCGTAACTAGCGGGGGGACCTACAATGAGCAGTTCTTC. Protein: CASSVTSGGTYNEQFF. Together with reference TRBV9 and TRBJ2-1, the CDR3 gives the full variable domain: DSGVTQTPKHLITATGQRVTLRCSPRSGDLSVYWYQQSLDQGLQFLIQYYNGEERAKGNILERFSAQQFPDLHSELNLSSLELGDSALYFCASSVTSGGTYNEQFFGPGTRLTVL.